This TCR beta chain was recovered during a study of T-cell reconstitution after alpha-beta-depleted transplantation in children. Overall study results and limits: Several hundred expanded graft clones reportedly gave rise to the alpha-beta T cells present about two months after transplant. TCRbeta diversity was high at day 60 in some patients (a result of surviving recipient T cells and thymic progenitors).

As to this clonotype: What it binds is unknown.

Preparation of the TCRbeta library involved a method that used unique molecular identifiers. MiXCR was run by TCRdb on the PCR reads, yielding one entry per CDR3 protein. The repertoire holds about 980,000 distinct CDR3 sequences, around 30% seen once, with roughly 30% in the top ten. CDR1 and CDR2 from the germline V gene are SGHTA and FQGNSA. This CDR3 comprises 15 residues. Losses at the gene ends were 5 bases for V and 8 bases for J; bases not matched to a gene: 12. The TCR originated in a boy younger than two who had a stem cell transplant for SCID, so the T cells may come from the graft donor. The source was PBMCs, mostly from graft donor cells, collected 360 days after TCRalphabeta/CD19-depleted stem cell transplant. This chain joins TRBV7-2 and TRBJ1-2; 9 positions agree with TRBD1. The CDR3 loop is CASSPGTGKVRGYTF. CDR3 sequence (DNA): TGTGCCAGCAGCCCCGGGACAGGGAAGGTCCGGGGCTACACCTTC.